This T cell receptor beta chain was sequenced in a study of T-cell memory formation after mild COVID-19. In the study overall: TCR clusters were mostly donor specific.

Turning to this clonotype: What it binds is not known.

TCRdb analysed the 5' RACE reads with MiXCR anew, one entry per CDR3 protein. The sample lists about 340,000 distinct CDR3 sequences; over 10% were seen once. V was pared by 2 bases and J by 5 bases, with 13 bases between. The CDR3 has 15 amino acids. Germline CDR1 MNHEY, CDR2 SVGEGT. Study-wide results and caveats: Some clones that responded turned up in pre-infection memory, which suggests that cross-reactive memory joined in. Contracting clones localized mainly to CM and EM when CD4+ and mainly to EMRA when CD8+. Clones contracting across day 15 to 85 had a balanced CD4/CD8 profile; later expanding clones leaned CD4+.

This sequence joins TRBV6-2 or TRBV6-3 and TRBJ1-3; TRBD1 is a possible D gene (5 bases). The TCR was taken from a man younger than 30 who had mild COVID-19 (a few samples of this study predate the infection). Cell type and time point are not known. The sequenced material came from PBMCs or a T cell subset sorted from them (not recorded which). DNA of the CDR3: TGTGCCAGCAGTTACGGCAGAGGGACGCGAAACACCATATATTTT. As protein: CASSYGRGTRNTIYF.